This T cell receptor beta chain emerged from a study of siplizumab effects on memory and regulatory T cells (dated by TCRdb to between 2019 and 2020). Study-wide context: The study looked at the effect of siplizumab, an anti-CD2 antibody, on alloreactive T-cell subsets in allogeneic mixed lymphocyte reactions made from human PBMCs.

Broad study findings and their caveats: Unstimulated naive T cells appeared to be more diverse than memory T cells, and naive cells seemed to make a substantial contribution to the alloresponse. The suppressive function of proliferating Tregs from siplizumab cultures was not functionally confirmed. Of the alloreactive CD4+ clones that could be mapped, the Treg-derived share averaged about 63% with siplizumab compared with roughly 25% in control reactions. Because sequences at frequencies below about 10^-5 were poorly captured, only a minor fraction of alloreactive clones could be mapped back to unstimulated subsets. A naive or memory phenotype could not be assigned to roughly 75-96% of proliferating CD4+ or CD8+ clones. Siplizumab significantly reduced the cumulative frequency of alloreactive sequences traceable to unstimulated CD4+ memory T cells.

In addition, sequencing in three donor pairs included unstimulated CD8+ effector memory subsets alongside CD4+ naive, CD8+ naive, CD8+ TEMRA and CD4+ memory subsets. TCRbeta CDR3 sequencing was performed on sorted unstimulated T cells and on proliferating T cells recovered from mixed lymphocyte reactions. Fresh whole blood from 9 to 11 HLA-typed healthy donors was used as the source from which PBMCs were isolated. In regard to this clone: Its antigen remains unidentified. Base qualities are not recorded, but no much larger clone differs from it by a single base.

To prepare the library, the immunoSEQ multiplex PCR assay was applied. Each sample had some 94,000 TCR templates assayed by the deep sequencing platform. Genomic DNA extracted from sorted T cells was used for TCRbeta CDR3 sequencing. In the original analysis: Clonal analysis of TCRbeta CDR3 data was done in the R programming language. Alloreactive CD4+ and CD8+ clones were identified by comparing unstimulated samples to CFSE-low samples taken after the reaction. Regulatory or non-regulatory origin of alloreactive CD4+ clones was assigned by matching sequences to the sorted unstimulated Treg and non-Treg repertoires. Drawn from immuneACCESS, this table holds only the in-frame rearrangements with V and J called that TCRdb kept. Clones are partly lost; checked studies trace under half to an unresolved V gene and leave the rest unexplained. V, J and clone size derive from that table, while D and trimming were established from the DNA sequence. This sample holds approximately 28,000 clones; 65% to 90% were observed only once. The ten largest clones take up 24% of the sample.

The sequenced sample consisted of memory CD4+ T cells sorted from blood. This sample's cell subset or site label indicates: unstimulated CD4+ memory T cells. The TCR sequence derives from a human donor in good health.

The CDR3 is CASSPRASGTGIVPSGNTEAFF. The sequenced DNA is TGCGCCAGCAGCCCCCGAGCTTCCGGGACAGGAATAGTTCCATCGGGAAACACTGAAGCTTTCTTT. Recombination connected TRBV5-1 to TRBJ1-1; 8 central nucleotides agree with TRBD1. CDR1 and CDR2 were assigned from the germline V gene as SGHRS and YFSETQ. The germline V and J ends show losses of 4 bases and 2 bases respectively, and no gene match explains 28 bases of the junction. The CDR3, from cysteine to phenylalanine, totals 22 residues. Of the read, only the CDR3 DNA is kept; its 66 bases are in frame from base 1.